This entry describes one TCR beta chain. Its antigen remains unidentified. Unmatched junction bases numbered 9, after V lost 0 bases and J lost 0 bases. The CDR3 sequence is 18 residues long. Germline assignment: CDR1 SGHRS and CDR2 YFSETQ. This entry comes from a study of cytomegalovirus exposure and HLA in healthy donors. Study-wide results and caveats: CMV serostatus stood as the only immune exposure information on hand. Roughly uniform depth of sequencing across donors was assumed in presence/absence analyses. Confirmation was obtained in vitro that a few CMV-associated chains are specific for CMV antigens.

The PCR was carried out with 60 Vbeta primers and 13 Jbeta primers. The data were produced by immunoSEQ multiplex PCR, yet TCRdb's version contains in-frame clones alone and is incomplete. The sample shows 160,000 or so clones, more than 75% of them seen only once. The sequencing input was PBMCs. This TCR derives from a man between 18 and 29 years old in good health and CMV-seropositive. V usage is TRBV5-1 and J usage is TRBJ1-5; 7 bases agree with TRBD1. The CDR3 sequence: CASSLEPTGQYSNQPQHF. The CDR3 nucleotides read TGCGCCAGCAGCTTGGAACCTACGGGACAGTATAGCAATCAGCCCCAGCATTTT.